This passage covers 12 T cell receptor beta chains from one sample sequenced in a study of beta chain features in type 1 diabetes. The authors reverse transcribed all of the isolated RNA, so sequencing captured expressed TCRB transcripts. The table came from immunoSEQ multiplex PCR; TCRdb's copy has only in-frame clones and leaves some out. Among under 450,000 clones, approximately 15% were seen once, and the ten largest hold approximately 0.019%. What was sequenced was naive CD4+ T cells from blood. Every receptor here comes from a young woman in good health.

This clone showed up just a few times. The same CDR3 is also encoded by other DNA sequences in this sample. The chain joins TRBV18 to TRBJ2-5; weak D call: TRBD2 (5 bases). Trimming pared 0 bases from V and 4 bases from J, leaving 6 bases between. The CDR3 runs 13 residues. The germline V gene encodes CDR1 KGHSH and CDR2 LQKENI. The CDR3 DNA is TGTGCCAGCTCACCACCGGCGGGAGAGACCCAGTACTTC. It is translated as CASSPPAGETQYF.

The chain recombines TRBV30 with TRBJ1-2, with TRBD1 as a possible D gene (6 bases). The CDR3 consists of 15 residues. The germline gives CDR1 GTSNPN, CDR2 SVGIG (reference sequence). The V gene lost 0 bases and the J gene lost 4 bases, with 15 bases spanning the gap. CDR3 in amino acids: CAWSVRGGGVYGYTF. DNA for the CDR3: TGTGCCTGGAGTGTACGGGGAGGGGGAGTCTATGGCTACACCTTC. Filled out from reference TRBV30 and TRBJ1-2, the complete variable domain reads SQTIHQWPATLVQPVGSPLSLECTVEGTSNPNLYWYRQAAGRGLQLLFYSVGIGQISSEVPQNLSASRPQDRQFILSSKKLLLSDSGFYLCAWSVRGGGVYGYTFGSGTRLTVV.

This clone has only a few counts. The chain combines TRBV29-1 with TRBJ1-1, with D tentatively TRBD1 (6 bases). From germline, CDR1 is SQVTM and CDR2 ANQGSEA. The CDR3 sequence is 14 residues long. Trimming shortened V by 5 bases and J by 1 base, and 14 bases separated the two germline ends. The CDR3 spells CSVRGIYRNTEAFF. CDR3 bases: TGCAGCGTTAGGGGGATCTATCGGAACACTGAAGCTTTCTTT.

The sample holds a few counts of this clone. The gene calls are TRBV19 and TRBJ1-1; unclear D gene. The CDR3 length is 11 residues. Germline assignment: CDR1 LNHDA and CDR2 SQIVND (reference sequence). Trimming cost V 8 bases and J 5 bases, with 9 bases left between them. This chain's CDR3 is CASVQRTEAFF. The CDR3 DNA sequence: TGTGCCAGTGTTCAACGGACTGAAGCTTTCTTT.

This chain joins TRBV4-3 and TRBJ2-1, with D possibly matching TRBD2 (6 bases). Trimming took 6 bases from V and 7 from J, leaving 13 bases between them. Germline CDR1 reads LGHNA; CDR2 reads YSLEER. The CDR3 covers 13 residues. CDR3 sequence: CASSRDWANEQFF. Written as DNA, the CDR3 is TGCGCCAGCAGTCGGGACTGGGCGAATGAGCAGTTCTTC.

This clone was seen a few times. The V call is TRBV28, the J call TRBJ2-3; the match to TRBD1 covers 7 bases. The V and J ends lost 8 bases and 1 base, in that order; junction bases with no gene match: 12. The CDR3 sequence is 16 residues long. CDR1 MDHEN and CDR2 SYDVKM come from the germline V gene. CDR3 amino acids: CASVKTQGVRTDTQYF. The CDR3 DNA sequence: TGTGCCAGCGTCAAGACCCAGGGGGTTCGCACAGATACGCAGTATTTT.

This clone appeared a few times. The chain couples TRBV20-1 to TRBJ2-5, with a possible D match to TRBD2 (5 bases). The CDR3 extends over 11 amino acids. The germline CDR1 and CDR2 sequences are DFQATT and SNEGSKA (reference sequence). The V end lost 6 bases, the J end lost 7 bases, and 12 bases lay between the germline ends. CDR3 loop: CSAPLDSTQYF. The CDR3 bases are TGCAGTGCCCCCCTGGACTCGACCCAGTACTTC.

This clone turned up a few times. The chain uses TRBV28 and TRBJ2-5; unclear D gene. V lost 5 bases to trimming and J lost 5 bases, with 18 bases between them. CDR3 length: 15 residues. Germline lookup yields CDR1 MDHEN and CDR2 SYDVKM. The CDR3, as DNA: TGTGCCAGCAGTCCTCCGACACCCGTTAGGGAGACCCAGTACTTC. Translating it yields CASSPPTPVRETQYF.

This clone was detected only a few times. The rearrangement links TRBV6-5 to TRBJ1-5, with D perhaps matching TRBD1 (6 bases). Trimming removed 5 bases at V and 2 bases at J, with 10 bases between. Germline loops: CDR1 MNHEY, CDR2 SVGAGI. The length of the CDR3 is 14 residues. The CDR3, as DNA: TGTGCCAGCAGTACGAACAGGGGCAATCAGCCCCAGCATTTT. This sequence encodes CASSTNRGNQPQHF.

This clone was detected only a few times. V gene TRBV5-1 combines with J gene TRBJ2-3, with 7 bases that match TRBD1. Germline V gene sequence: CDR1 SGHRS, CDR2 YFSETQ. V dropped 2 bases and J dropped 1; count of bases not matched to a gene: 10. This CDR3 contains 17 residues. The CDR3 region has the DNA TGCGCCAGCAGCTTAACCGGGACAGAGCTTCGCACAGATACGCAGTATTTT. Residues: CASSLTGTELRTDTQYF.

The chain has TRBV7-9 and TRBJ1-2; 8 nucleotides align to TRBD1. The CDR3 is made up of 14 amino acids. Germline values: CDR1 SEHNR, CDR2 FQNEAQ (reference sequence). Trimming cost V 4 bases and J 3 bases; bases outside gene matches: 4. CDR3 sequence reads: CASSWTGTDYGYTF. The CDR3 nucleotides read TGTGCCAGCAGCTGGACAGGGACAGACTATGGCTACACCTTC.

J is TRBJ2-7 and V is TRBV18; D is perhaps TRBD1 (6 bases). With 3 bases removed from V and 2 bases from J, the gap between germline ends came to 11 bases. Germline loops: CDR1 KGHSH, CDR2 LQKENI. The CDR3 spans 14 residues. The CDR3 sequence: CASSPGQFTYEQYF. CDR3 coding DNA: TGTGCCAGCTCACCTGGACAGTTCACCTACGAGCAGTACTTC.